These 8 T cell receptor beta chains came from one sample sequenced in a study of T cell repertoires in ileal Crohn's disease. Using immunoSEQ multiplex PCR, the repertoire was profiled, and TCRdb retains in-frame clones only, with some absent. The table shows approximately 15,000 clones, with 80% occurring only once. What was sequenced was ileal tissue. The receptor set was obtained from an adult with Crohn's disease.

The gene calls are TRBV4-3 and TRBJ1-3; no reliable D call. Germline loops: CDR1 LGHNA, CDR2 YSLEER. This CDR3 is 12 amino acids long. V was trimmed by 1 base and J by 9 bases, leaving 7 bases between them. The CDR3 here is CASSQVPGTIYF. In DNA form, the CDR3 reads TGCGCCAGCAGCCAAGTACCAGGCACCATATATTTT.

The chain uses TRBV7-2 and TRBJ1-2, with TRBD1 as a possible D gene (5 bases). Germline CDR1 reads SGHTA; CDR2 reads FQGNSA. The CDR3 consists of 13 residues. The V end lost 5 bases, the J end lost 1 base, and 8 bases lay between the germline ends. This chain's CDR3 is CASSLDSNYGYTF. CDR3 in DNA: TGTGCCAGCAGCCTCGACAGTAACTATGGCTACACCTTC.

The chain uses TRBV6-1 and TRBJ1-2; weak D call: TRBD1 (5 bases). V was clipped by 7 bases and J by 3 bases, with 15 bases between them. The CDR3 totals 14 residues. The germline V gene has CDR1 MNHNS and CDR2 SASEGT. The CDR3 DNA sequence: TGTGCCAGCACGAGGAGGGACGGAGACTATGGCTACACCTTC. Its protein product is CASTRRDGDYGYTF.

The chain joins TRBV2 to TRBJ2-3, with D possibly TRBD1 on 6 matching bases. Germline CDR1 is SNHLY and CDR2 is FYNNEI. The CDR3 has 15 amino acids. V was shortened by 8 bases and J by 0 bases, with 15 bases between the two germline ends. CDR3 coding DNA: TGTGCCAGCCGAAGACAGGCGATAAGCACAGATACGCAGTATTTT. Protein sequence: CASRRQAISTDTQYF.

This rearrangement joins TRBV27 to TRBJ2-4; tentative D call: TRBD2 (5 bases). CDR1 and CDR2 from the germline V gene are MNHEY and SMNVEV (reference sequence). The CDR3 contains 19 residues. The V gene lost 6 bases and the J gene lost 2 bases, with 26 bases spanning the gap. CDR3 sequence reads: CASSHDLPAEVVTKNIQYF. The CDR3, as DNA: TGTGCCAGCAGCCATGATCTCCCCGCGGAGGTCGTAACCAAAAACATTCAGTACTTC.

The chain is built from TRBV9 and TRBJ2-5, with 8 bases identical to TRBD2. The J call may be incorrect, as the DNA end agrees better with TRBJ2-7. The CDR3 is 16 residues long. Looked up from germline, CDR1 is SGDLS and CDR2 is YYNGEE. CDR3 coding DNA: TGTGCCAGCAGCCTCGGGGCTAGCGGGTTCCCCTACGAGCAGTACTTC. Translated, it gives CASSLGASGFPYEQYF.

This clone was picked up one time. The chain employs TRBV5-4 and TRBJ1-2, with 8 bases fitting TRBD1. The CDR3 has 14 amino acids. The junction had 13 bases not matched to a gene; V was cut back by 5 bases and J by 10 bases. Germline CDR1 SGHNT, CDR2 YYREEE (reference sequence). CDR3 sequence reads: CASRSMGTGSYYTF. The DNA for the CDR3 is TGTGCCAGCAGGTCAATGGGGACAGGATCGTACTACACCTTC.

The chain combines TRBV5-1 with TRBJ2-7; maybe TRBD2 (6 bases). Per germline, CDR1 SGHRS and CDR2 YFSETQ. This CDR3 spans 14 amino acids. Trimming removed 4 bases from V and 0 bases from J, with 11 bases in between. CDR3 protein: CASSQEGSSYEQYV. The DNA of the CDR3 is TGCGCCAGCAGCCAGGAGGGGAGCTCCTACGAGCAGTACGTC.